This TCR beta chain emerged from a study of T-cell memory formation after mild COVID-19. Study at large: In these data, TCR clusters were largely donor specific. Study conclusions and caveats: The main location of contracting CD4+ clones was CM and EM, and that of contracting CD8+ clones was EMRA. Whether day 37 second-wave clones are SARS-CoV-2-specific was not confirmed.

Only a few counts were recorded for this clonotype. What it binds is unknown. TCRdb used MiXCR to reprocess the 5' RACE reads, holding one entry per CDR3 protein. This sample has roughly 500,000 distinct CDR3 sequences, with 20% found just once. Input material: PBMCs or a T cell subset sorted from them (not recorded which). The clonotype was recovered from an adult woman who had mild COVID-19 (a few samples of this study predate the infection). Cell type and time point are not known.

The CDR3 here is CASSSQSGTGEAFF. In DNA, the CDR3 is TGTGCCAGCAGCTCCCAATCCGGGACAGGCGAAGCTTTCTTT. The chain carries TRBV7-9 and TRBJ1-1, with 8 bases identical to TRBD1. Unmatched junction bases numbered 9, after V lost 4 bases and J lost 8 bases. CDR3 length: 14 residues. The V gene's germline CDR1 is SEHNR and CDR2 FQNEAQ (reference sequence).